This T cell receptor (beta chain) originates from a study of blood T cell repertoires in COVID-19. TCRdb keeps only in-frame clones here, not all; method: immunoSEQ multiplex PCR. The table lists nearly 200,000 clones, 80% to 90% of them singletons, with approximately 19% in the top ten. This CDR3 comprises 14 residues. Germline-derived CDR1 and CDR2 are LNHDA and SQIVND (reference sequence). The germline V and J ends were trimmed by 1 base and 4 bases, with 10 bases remaining between them. What was sequenced was peripheral blood. The sequence was obtained from a human donor in a cohort sampled during active COVID-19. The rearrangement links TRBV19 to TRBJ1-2; D may be TRBD1 (6 bases). The CDR3 loop is CASSIVGASYGYTF. Here the CDR3 DNA reads TGTGCCAGTAGTATAGTGGGGGCGAGCTATGGCTACACCTTC.